One TCR beta chain is described in this entry. Its specificity is not known. Naive CD8 cells lacked CD45RO and underwent positive selection for CCR7, leaving out terminally differentiated effector memory CD45RA+ cells. These data originate in a study of shared clonotypes between healthy human individuals. Study results and caveats: Clonotypes shared by all four donors outscored non-shared clonotypes in generation probability. Represented genetic and exposure-history diversity was restricted by having few donors.

The CDR3 length is 14 residues. The trim removed 0 bases at V and 5 bases at J, leaving 5 bases unmatched. Per the germline V gene, CDR1 is GTSNPN and CDR2 is SVGIG (reference sequence). Replicate PCRs for sorted subsets used 200 ng DNA; this equaled 25,000 to 30,000 T cell genomes. The assay was immunoSEQ multiplex PCR, and TCRdb's table has in-frame clones only and misses some. There are about 1,900,000 clones in the sample; over 85% occur only once, and 1% to 1.5% lies in the top ten. This chain uses TRBV30 with TRBJ2-5, with 8 bases that match TRBD2. This receptor was taken from a man between 18 and 35 years old in good health. Input material: naive CD8+ T cells sorted from blood. The CDR3 region has the DNA TGTGCCTGGAGTGTCGGAGCGGGAGTGGAGACCCAGTACTTC. Residues: CAWSVGAGVETQYF.